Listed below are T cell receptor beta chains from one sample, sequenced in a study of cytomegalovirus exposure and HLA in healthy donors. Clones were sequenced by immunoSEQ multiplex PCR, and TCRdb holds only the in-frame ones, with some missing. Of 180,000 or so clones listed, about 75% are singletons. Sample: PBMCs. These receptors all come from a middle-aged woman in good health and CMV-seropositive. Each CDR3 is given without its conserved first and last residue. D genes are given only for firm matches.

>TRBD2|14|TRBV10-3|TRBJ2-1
AISESISGGYNEQF
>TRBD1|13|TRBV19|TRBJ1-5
ASTPGTGVYQPQH
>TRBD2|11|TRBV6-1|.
ANSGLDEDEQY
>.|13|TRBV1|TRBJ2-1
TSSQITSGMDEQF
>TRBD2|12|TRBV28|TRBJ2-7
ASTPRWGGYEQY
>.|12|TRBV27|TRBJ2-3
ASRAAYQTDTQY
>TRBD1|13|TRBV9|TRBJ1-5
ASSRTGGHNQPQH
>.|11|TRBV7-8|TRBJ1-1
ASSLIGEAEAF
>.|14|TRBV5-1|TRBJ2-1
ASGAGHRSTYNEQF
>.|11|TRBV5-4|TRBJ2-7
ASSGGLPYEQY
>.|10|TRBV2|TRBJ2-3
ASRGEADTQY
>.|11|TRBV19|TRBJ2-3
ATQSGEADTQY
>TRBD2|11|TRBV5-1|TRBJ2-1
ASSPLLLAVQF
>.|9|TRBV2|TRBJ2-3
ASGRGDTQY
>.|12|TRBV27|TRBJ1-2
ASRPLQSYYGYT
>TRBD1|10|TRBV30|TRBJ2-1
AWSSTGTGQF
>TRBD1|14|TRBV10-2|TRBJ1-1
ASSESPGSTGAEAF
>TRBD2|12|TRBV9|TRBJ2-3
ASSARDYLNTQY
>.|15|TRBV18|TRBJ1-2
ASSPVNDGVANYGYT
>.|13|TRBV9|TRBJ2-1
ASSVAPSSYNEQF
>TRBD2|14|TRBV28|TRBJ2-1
ASSFRGTTKENEQF
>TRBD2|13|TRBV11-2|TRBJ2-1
ASSRRGLVADEQF